The T cell receptor beta chain described here comes from a study of T cell repertoires in cytomegalovirus infection. The wider study: Public TCR beta signatures provided an indication of both CMV infection and a matching HLA type. Study-level points and caveats: HLA-C-restricted, CMV-specific TCR beta clonotypes were dominant ex vivo.

TCRdb reprocessed the reads via MiXCR and lists one record per CDR3 protein. The profile covers 200,000 to 250,000 distinct CDR3 sequences, with roughly two fifths appearing a single time and 55% to 60% taken by the ten largest. V lost 5 bases and J lost 8, with 16 bases in between. Germline V gives CDR1 SGHVT, CDR2 SQSDAQ. The CDR3 extends over 13 amino acids. In regard to this clonotype: No antigen is known for it. Just one base apart from a much larger clone, this may be a read error.

This rearrangement joins TRBV7-4 to TRBJ2-7; D perhaps matches TRBD1 (5 bases). The sequence was collected from a human donor in good health (CMV status not recorded). Some clones in this sample may be carry-over from other donors' samples. This material consisted of CD8+ T cells from cultured PBMCs, taken from culture after CMV antigen stimulation. In nucleotides, the CDR3 is TGTGCCAGCAGCCCCGCGGACACCATCAAGCAGTACTTC. Its translation: CASSPADTIKQYF.